Following are 18 T cell receptor beta chains from one sample sequenced in a study of blood T cells in healthy people across ages. The use of a sample-barcoded 5' primer and a J-beta primer mix characterized a second PCR of about 6 to 12 cycles. Via MiXCR, TCRdb re-called the 5' RACE reads, giving one row per CDR3 protein. The top ten hold 8.5% to 9.5% of the sample, which has 450,000 to 650,000 distinct CDR3 sequences, approximately 25% seen once. The same sample was also studied in work on T cells of mothers and their children.

The specimen sequenced was blood. These TCRs come from a boy younger than 18 in good health.

In its sample, this clonotype was seen a few times. This chain links TRBV7-9 with TRBJ2-3; possibly TRBD1 for D (6 bases). The germline gives CDR1 SEHNR, CDR2 FQNEAQ (reference sequence). V gave up 5 bases and J gave up 0 bases, with 21 bases separating them. CDR3 length: 18 residues. The CDR3 reads CASSPQGSLRLSTDTQYF. CDR3 DNA sequence: TGTGCCAGCAGCCCGCAGGGGTCCCTGCGCCTAAGCACAGATACGCAGTATTTT.

A few counts support this clonotype. The chain is built from TRBV9 and TRBJ2-1; 7 nucleotides align to TRBD2. This CDR3 is built from 15 residues. Germline V gene data show CDR1 as SGDLS and CDR2 as YYNGEE. V lost 3 bases to trimming and J lost 6 bases; unmatched junction nucleotides: 9. CDR3 amino acids: CASSAWGGLGNEQFF. CDR3 nucleotides: TGTGCCAGCAGCGCCTGGGGAGGGTTGGGCAATGAGCAGTTCTTC. Variable domain in full (rest from reference TRBV9 and TRBJ2-1): DSGVTQTPKHLITATGQRVTLRCSPRSGDLSVYWYQQSLDQGLQFLIQYYNGEERAKGNILERFSAQQFPDLHSELNLSSLELGDSALYFCASSAWGGLGNEQFFGPGTRLTVL.

This clonotype was seen a single time. The chain employs TRBV30 and TRBJ2-7; 11 nucleotides line up with TRBD1. Germline V lookup: CDR1 GTSNPN, CDR2 SVGIG (reference sequence). The CDR3 consists of 14 residues. With 1 base clipped from V and 2 bases from J, the junction kept 1 base outside the gene matches. CDR3 sequence (DNA): TGTGCCTGGAGTGGGGGACAGGGGGCCTACGAGCAGTACTTC. This gives the protein CAWSGGQGAYEQYF.

The chain joins TRBV7-8 to TRBJ2-1; possible D gene TRBD2, 5 bases. Germline lookup yields CDR1 SGHVS and CDR2 FQNEAQ. This CDR3 region has 14 residues. Trimming left V 3 bases short and J 10 bases short, with 16 bases between. The chain's CDR3 is CASSFRFRGYEQFF. DNA for the CDR3: TGTGCCAGCAGCTTCCGTTTCCGGGGTTACGAGCAGTTCTTC.

The count of this clonotype is one. The J gene is TRBJ2-3, the V gene TRBV12-5; D is unresolved. CDR3 length: 14 residues. With 1 base removed from V and 1 base from J, the gap between germline ends came to 6 bases. CDR1 is LGHNT and CDR2 is FRNRAP in the germline V gene. CDR3 nucleotide sequence: TGTGCTAGTGGTTTGGGGGCAGGCACAGATACGCAGTATTTT. This codes for CASGLGAGTDTQYF.

The chain couples TRBV4-2 to TRBJ1-4, with D perhaps matching TRBD1 (6 bases). This CDR3 is built from 16 residues. The V end lost 3 bases, the J end lost 5 bases, and 16 bases lay between the germline ends. The germline V gene has CDR1 LGHNA and CDR2 YNFKEQ. CDR3 DNA sequence: TGTGCCAGCAGCCAGAGGGGGGTAGGGGAGAATGAAAAACTGTTTTTT. Translation gives CASSQRGVGENEKLFF.

This clonotype has a handful of counts. The chain combines TRBV20-1 with TRBJ2-1; D call uncertain. With 0 bases removed from V and 4 bases from J, the gap between germline ends came to 4 bases. CDR1 is DFQATT, CDR2 SNEGSKA, per germline (reference sequence). CDR3 length: 12 residues. The CDR3 DNA is TGCAGTGCTAGAGACGCTTACAATGAGCAGTTCTTC. Its translation is CSARDAYNEQFF.

This clonotype was detected only a few times. V usage is TRBV7-2 and J usage is TRBJ2-3; D is ambiguous. Germline V CDR1 and CDR2: SGHTA, FQGNSA. The CDR3 loop spans 15 amino acids. The germline V and J ends were trimmed by 2 bases and 1 base, with 10 bases remaining between them. CDR3 sequence (DNA): TGTGCCAGCAGCTTATCAGGCGTACGCACAGATACGCAGTATTTT. This translates into CASSLSGVRTDTQYF. Based on the CDR3 plus reference TRBV7-2 and TRBJ2-3, the full variable domain is GAGVSQSPSNKVTEKGKDVELRCDPISGHTALYWYRQSLGQGLEFLIYFQGNSAPDKSGLPSDRFSAERTGGSVSTLTIQRTQQEDSAVYLCASSLSGVRTDTQYFGPGTRLTVL.

The CDR3 bases are TGTGCCAGCAGTCGGACAGGGTCTAATGAAAAACTGTTTTTT. Protein: CASSRTGSNEKLFF. The gene calls are TRBV12-3 or TRBV12-4 and TRBJ1-4; 8 bases fit TRBD1. This CDR3 is built from 14 residues. Trimming cost V 5 bases and J 3 bases; bases outside gene matches: 2.

The V gene is TRBV13, the J gene TRBJ2-3, with D possibly matching TRBD2 (5 bases). V lost 2 bases and J 7 bases, leaving 16 bases between the germline ends. Looked up from germline, CDR1 is PRHDT and CDR2 is FYEKMQ (reference sequence). The CDR3 is made up of 15 amino acids. The CDR3 loop is CASSLTRVASYTQYF. The CDR3 DNA sequence: TGTGCCAGCAGCTTAACGAGAGTAGCGTCATATACGCAGTATTTT.

This clonotype was recorded at least ten times. V is TRBV9 and J is TRBJ2-7, with 13 bases matching TRBD2. Germline trimming cut 3 bases from V and 3 bases from J; bases unmatched to any gene: 3. CDR1 and CDR2 from the germline V gene are SGDLS and YYNGEE. This CDR3 spans 15 amino acids. The CDR3 spells CASSGGLAGVYEQYF. CDR3 bases: TGTGCCAGCAGCGGTGGACTAGCGGGGGTCTACGAGCAGTACTTC.

This clonotype was detected only a few times. The rearrangement links TRBV3-1 to TRBJ2-5; D is unresolved. Judging by the DNA end, TRBJ2-7 fits better; the J call may be wrong. The CDR3 runs 12 residues. Germline V gene lookup returns CDR1 LGHDT and CDR2 YNNKEL (reference sequence). The CDR3 loop reads CASSQSLYEQYF. CDR3 nucleotides: TGTGCCAGCAGCCAATCCCTCTACGAGCAGTACTTC.

In nucleotides, the CDR3 is TGCGCCAGCAGCCAAGACAGGGGGGACAATGAGCAGTTCTTC. It translates to CASSQDRGDNEQFF. The chain combines TRBV4-3 with TRBJ2-1, with a possible D match to TRBD1 (7 bases). The V and J ends lost 0 bases and 5 bases respectively, with 8 bases between them. This CDR3 spans 14 amino acids. Germline loops: CDR1 LGHNA, CDR2 YSLEER.

At least ten counts were recorded for this clonotype. The chain joins TRBV3-1 to TRBJ1-1, with D tentatively TRBD1 (6 bases). Between the trimmed V and J ends, which lost 1 base and 0 bases, there was a span of 9 bases. CDR1 and CDR2 from the germline V gene are LGHDT and YNNKEL (reference sequence). The CDR3 extends over 15 amino acids. The CDR3 DNA is TGTGCCAGCAGCCAAGGTACAGGGTTGAACACTGAAGCTTTCTTT. It is translated as CASSQGTGLNTEAFF.

In its sample, this clonotype was seen a few times. The V call is TRBV28, the J call TRBJ1-6, with 8 bases that match TRBD1. The CDR3 is made up of 14 amino acids. Germline-derived CDR1 and CDR2 are MDHEN and SYDVKM. V was clipped by 6 bases and J by 6 bases; unmatched bases: 4. This chain's CDR3 is CASRPGQVNSPLHF. DNA for the CDR3: TGTGCCAGCAGACCGGGACAGGTTAATTCACCCCTCCACTTT. Based on the CDR3 plus reference TRBV28 and TRBJ1-6, the full variable domain is DVKVTQSSRYLVKRTGEKVFLECVQDMDHENMFWYRQDPGLGLRLIYFSYDVKMKEKGDIPEGYSVSREKKERFSLILESASTNQTSMYLCASRPGQVNSPLHFGNGTRLTVT.

This clonotype was observed a single time. The chain couples TRBV9 to TRBJ2-2, with D unresolved. The germline V gene has CDR1 SGDLS and CDR2 YYNGEE. Trimming stripped 0 bases from V and 6 bases from J, with 12 bases between. This CDR3 comprises 15 residues. The CDR3 loop reads CASSVEGGYAGELFF. The DNA for the CDR3 is TGTGCCAGCAGCGTAGAGGGCGGCTACGCCGGGGAGCTGTTTTTT.

The chain uses TRBV6-5 and TRBJ2-6; 9 bases are shared with TRBD1. CDR3 size: 17 residues. Germline V lookup: CDR1 MNHEY, CDR2 SVGAGI. V lost 4 bases to trimming and J lost 3 bases; unmatched junction nucleotides: 7. In nucleotides, the CDR3 is TGTGCCAGCAGTTCGACGGGACAGGGACTTGGGGCCAACGTCCTGACTTTC. It specifies CASSSTGQGLGANVLTF.

This clonotype was picked up a small number of times. The J gene is TRBJ2-5, the V gene TRBV7-2; D remains ambiguous. The DNA end lines up better with TRBJ2-7; the J call may be wrong. This CDR3 region has 15 residues. Germline CDR1 SGHTA, CDR2 FQGNSA. CDR3 in amino acids: CASSLGLDKAYEQYF. DNA of the CDR3: TGTGCCAGCAGCTTAGGTCTAGATAAGGCCTACGAGCAGTACTTC.